Each of the 14 T cell receptor beta chains below was sequenced from the same sample in a study of T-cell reconstitution after alpha-beta-depleted transplantation in children. Unique molecular identifiers featured in how the TCRbeta library was prepared. Via MiXCR, TCRdb re-called the PCR reads, giving one row per CDR3 protein. The top ten clones hold roughly 5% of a sample with fewer than 1 million distinct CDR3 sequences, 15% to 20% of them seen once. Sequences were derived from PBMCs, mostly from graft donor cells, sampled 360 days after TCRalphabeta/CD19-depleted stem cell transplant. The receptors shown here come from a male patient aged 10 to 17 who had a stem cell transplant for acute lymphoblastic leukemia, so the T cells may come from the graft donor.

This chain joins TRBV7-9 and TRBJ1-2, with D perhaps TRBD1 (5 bases). Trimming shortened V by 6 bases and J by 7 bases, and 12 bases separated the two germline ends. Germline loops: CDR1 SEHNR, CDR2 FQNEAQ (reference sequence). The CDR3 runs 12 residues. CDR3 residues: CASRPGTGGYTF. DNA of the CDR3: TGTGCCAGCAGGCCCGGGACCGGTGGCTACACCTTC.

The rearrangement joins TRBV7-9 to TRBJ2-1; 10 positions match TRBD2. With 3 bases clipped from V and 8 bases from J, the junction kept 4 bases outside the gene matches. The CDR3 covers 14 residues. Germline CDR1 reads SEHNR; CDR2 reads FQNEAQ (reference sequence). The CDR3 coding sequence is TGTGCCAGCAGCTTCAGCGGGAGGGGGGATGAGCAGTTCTTC. It encodes CASSFSGRGDEQFF.

The gene calls are TRBV18 and TRBJ2-1; no definite D call. Trimming took off 3 bases at V and 10 bases at J, with 7 bases between the two ends. This CDR3 has 11 amino acids. Germline V gene sequence: CDR1 KGHSH, CDR2 LQKENI. CDR3 loop: CASSPEQEQFF. In DNA form, the CDR3 reads TGTGCCAGCTCACCCGAACAAGAGCAGTTCTTC.

The chain couples TRBV20-1 to TRBJ2-7, with D unclear. V lost 1 base and J 6 bases, leaving 19 bases between the germline ends. The CDR3 has 15 residues. CDR1 and CDR2 from the germline V gene are DFQATT and SNEGSKA (reference sequence). This CDR3 reads CSARVPPTTSVEQYF. The CDR3 DNA sequence: TGCAGTGCTAGAGTTCCACCCACGACCTCGGTCGAGCAGTACTTC.

This clonotype turned up a few times. V usage is TRBV12-3 or TRBV12-4 and J usage is TRBJ2-1, with D possibly being TRBD1 (6 bases). Trimming left V 3 bases short and J 9 bases short, with 24 bases between. This CDR3 is 17 amino acids long. CDR3 DNA: TGTGCCAGCAGTTTGTTTCCAGGCAGGGGCATTGGTGGTGAGCAGTTCTTC. This gives the protein CASSLFPGRGIGGEQFF.

In its sample, this clonotype was seen a few times. This chain connects TRBV18 to TRBJ2-7, with TRBD2 matching 8 bases. With V trimmed by 1 base and J by 2 bases, 7 bases remained unmatched. This CDR3 is 16 amino acids long. Germline V gene lookup returns CDR1 KGHSH and CDR2 LQKENI. CDR3 loop: CASSPLPGLGAYEQYF. The CDR3 coding sequence is TGTGCCAGCTCACCACTGCCGGGACTAGGGGCCTACGAGCAGTACTTC.

With respect to this clonotype: Here the CDR3 omits its conserved ending phenylalanine or tryptophan, so a read error is the likely source. This sequence joins TRBV6-5 and TRBJ1-2; 8 bases map to TRBD1. The length of the CDR3 is 17 residues. V was pared by 3 bases and J by 4 bases, with 13 bases of the junction left unmatched. Per germline, CDR1 MNHEY and CDR2 SVGAGI. The chain's CDR3 is CASSYNTIRDRLYGYTS. The CDR3 DNA sequence: TGTGCCAGCAGTTATAACACAATCCGGGACAGGCTCTATGGCTACACCTCC.

In DNA form, the CDR3 reads TGTGCCAGCAGCATTAGCGCCTACAATGAGCAGTTCTTC. Translated, it gives CASSISAYNEQFF. V usage is TRBV7-7 and J usage is TRBJ2-1; tentative D call: TRBD2 (5 bases). The V and J ends lost 5 bases and 2 bases respectively, with 7 bases between them. The germline CDR1 and CDR2 sequences are SSHAT and FNYEAQ (reference sequence). This CDR3 is built from 13 residues. Complete variable domain (other parts from reference TRBV7-7 and TRBJ2-1): GAGVSQSPRYKVTKRGQDVTLRCDPISSHATLYWYQQALGQGPEFLTYFNYEAQPDKSGLPSDRFSAERPEGSISTLTIQRTEQRDSAMYRCASSISAYNEQFFGPGTRLTVL.

There are a few counts of this clonotype. The rearrangement links TRBV4-1 to TRBJ2-3, with 10 bases aligning to TRBD2. The CDR3 spans 18 residues. J lost 4 bases, V lost 1 base, and 11 bases had no gene match. Looked up from germline, CDR1 is MGHRA and CDR2 is YSYEKL. This chain's CDR3 is CASSQGLAGGQSADTQYF. The CDR3 DNA is TGCGCCAGCAGCCAAGGATTAGCGGGAGGCCAAAGCGCAGATACGCAGTATTTT.

This clonotype was counted a few times. The chain recombines TRBV20-1 with TRBJ2-3, with D tentatively TRBD1 (6 bases). CDR3 length: 14 amino acids. Germline V lookup: CDR1 DFQATT, CDR2 SNEGSKA (reference sequence). Trimming stripped 6 bases from V and 5 bases from J, with 18 bases between. The DNA of the CDR3 is TGCAGTGCCTCTAAAGGGAGAGGGGGAGATACGCAGTATTTT. As protein: CSASKGRGGDTQYF.

This chain joins TRBV12-3 or TRBV12-4 and TRBJ2-5, with D uncertain. Between the trimmed V and J ends, which lost 3 bases and 4 bases, there was a span of 12 bases. CDR3 length: 14 amino acids. CDR3 in amino acids: CASSLLQRSETQYF. The DNA of the CDR3 is TGTGCCAGCAGTTTGTTGCAAAGATCAGAGACCCAGTACTTC.

This clonotype was seen a handful of times. The chain recombines TRBV5-5 with TRBJ1-4, with D unresolved. Trimming took 0 bases from V and 8 from J, leaving 14 bases between them. Germline V gives CDR1 SGHKS, CDR2 YYEKEE (reference sequence). The CDR3 loop spans 15 amino acids. This chain's CDR3 is CASSLAESKREKLFF. In DNA form, the CDR3 reads TGTGCCAGCAGCTTGGCCGAGTCCAAACGAGAAAAACTGTTTTTT.

This clonotype was counted a few times. The rearrangement joins TRBV5-4 to TRBJ1-2; D remains ambiguous. Germline CDR1 is SGHNT and CDR2 is YYREEE (reference sequence). Trimming left V 0 bases short and J 8 bases short, with 17 bases between. The CDR3 spans 15 residues. As DNA, the CDR3 is TGTGCCAGCAGCTTGGAGGAGGCACGAGGTCAGGGCTACACCTTC. This sequence encodes CASSLEEARGQGYTF.

This clonotype was recorded a few times. V usage is TRBV5-1 and J usage is TRBJ2-4; TRBD1 agrees at 7 bases. V was clipped by 0 bases and J by 6 bases; unmatched bases: 6. From germline, CDR1 is SGHRS and CDR2 YFSETQ. This CDR3 region has 15 residues. CDR3 in DNA: TGCGCCAGCAGCTTGGAGTTAGGGGGCGGAAACATTCAGTACTTC. Its translation: CASSLELGGGNIQYF.